This record covers a single T cell receptor beta chain. Its antigen is as yet unknown. Other DNA sequences in this sample translate to the same CDR3. Using viral peptide pools, the ViraFEST assay grew out antigen-specific CD4+ T cells prior to sequencing. Once cultured for 10 days, the cells underwent separation to obtain CD4+ T cells. Each participant was given two doses of one vaccine (BNT162b2 or mRNA-1273). PBMC were cultured at approximately 2 million per well with around 9.2 IU/ml IL-2 and around 9 ug/ml peptides. The data were produced by immunoSEQ multiplex PCR, yet TCRdb's version contains in-frame clones alone and is incomplete. The sample carries roughly 59,000 clones, approximately 78% recorded once. This specimen belongs to a study of vaccination effects on CD4 cells after COVID-19. Trimming pared 0 bases from V and 7 bases from J, leaving 7 bases between. This CDR3 region has 13 residues. Germline CDR1 is LGHDT and CDR2 is YNNKEL (reference sequence).

The J gene is TRBJ1-5, the V gene TRBV3-1 (or the pseudogene TRBV3-2); D gene ambiguous. This specimen was CD4+ T cells from PBMCs cultured with HCoV-OC43 spike peptides, taken after COVID-19 vaccination. Subset in this sample: HCoV-OC43 spike overlapping peptide pool stimulation. This TCR came from a human donor who received a COVID-19 vaccine. The CDR3 spells CASSQDRGQPQHF. The CDR3 DNA reads as TGTGCCAGCAGCCAAGATCGAGGCCAGCCCCAGCATTTT.